A few counts support the clone carrying this TCR beta chain. Every patient had relapsed following autologous stem cell transplantation, and cohorts differed in brentuximab vedotin exposure. Germline loops: CDR1 MGHRA, CDR2 YSYEKL. CDR3 size: 15 residues. Trimming took 2 bases from V and 7 from J, leaving 17 bases between them. The data were obtained in a study of PD-1 blockade in classical Hodgkin lymphoma. The assay was immunoSEQ multiplex PCR, and TCRdb's table has in-frame clones only and misses some. The sample consists of 13,000 or so clones, 75% to 95% of them appearing once. The chain links TRBV4-1 to TRBJ1-1, with a tentative D call TRBD1 (6 bases). The sample consisted of peripheral blood mononuclear cells (PBMCs), taken at baseline. The TCR originated in a human donor with classical Hodgkin lymphoma. The CDR3 here is CASSQSLTGNYEAFF. The CDR3 coding sequence is TGCGCCAGCAGCCAATCACTTACAGGGAACTATGAAGCTTTCTTT.